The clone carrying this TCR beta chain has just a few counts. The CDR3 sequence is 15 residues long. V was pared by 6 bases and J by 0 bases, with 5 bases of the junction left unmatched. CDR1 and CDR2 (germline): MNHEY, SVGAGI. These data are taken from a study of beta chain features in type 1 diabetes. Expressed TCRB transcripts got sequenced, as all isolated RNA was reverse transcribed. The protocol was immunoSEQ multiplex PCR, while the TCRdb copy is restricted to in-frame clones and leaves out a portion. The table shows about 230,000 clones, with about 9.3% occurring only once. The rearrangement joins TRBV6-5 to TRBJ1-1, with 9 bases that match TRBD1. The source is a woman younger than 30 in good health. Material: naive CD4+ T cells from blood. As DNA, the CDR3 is TGTGCCAGCAGGCTACAGGGGGCCTTGAACACTGAAGCTTTCTTT. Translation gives CASRLQGALNTEAFF.